This entry lists 28 T cell receptor beta chains sequenced from one sample in a study of cytomegalovirus exposure and HLA in healthy donors. The PCR used 60 Vbeta and 13 Jbeta primers. Some clones are missing from TCRdb's copy, which holds only in-frame ones; the method was immunoSEQ multiplex PCR. The sample carries over 150,000 clones, 75% recorded once. The sequenced sample consisted of PBMCs. The receptors derive from a male donor in good health and CMV-seronegative.

The chain joins TRBV7-3 to TRBJ1-1, with 7 bases lining up with TRBD1. The CDR3 length is 16 residues. The V segment lost 5 bases and the J segment 5 bases; nucleotides outside the gene matches: 14. CDR1 is SGHTA, CDR2 FQGTGA, per germline. The CDR3 loop reads CASSLGPTGFGTEAFF. The DNA for the CDR3 is TGTGCCAGCAGCCTCGGCCCGACAGGGTTTGGTACTGAAGCTTTCTTT.

This sequence joins TRBV9 and TRBJ1-3, with D perhaps TRBD1 (6 bases). The germline CDR1 and CDR2 sequences are SGDLS and YYNGEE. Deletions cut 3 bases from V and 5 bases from J, with 15 bases between. The CDR3 sequence is 15 residues long. CDR3 loop: CASSGYRDSRNTIYF. The CDR3 nucleotides read TGTGCCAGCAGCGGGTACAGGGATTCCCGAAACACCATATATTTT.

This chain links TRBV15 with TRBJ1-6, with 9 bases identical to TRBD1. The CDR3 has 14 amino acids. Germline V gene lookup returns CDR1 LNHNV and CDR2 YYDKDF (reference sequence). Trimming took 6 bases from V and 9 from J; bases not matched to a gene: 6. Written as DNA, the CDR3 is TGTGCCACCAGTAATGACAGGGGGACTTCACCCCTCCACTTT. Protein product: CATSNDRGTSPLHF.

There are a few counts of this clone. V gene TRBV28 combines with J gene TRBJ2-7, with 8 bases fitting TRBD2. V gave up 1 base and J gave up 3 bases; unmatched junction bases: 8. The CDR3 length is 16 residues. Germline V CDR1 and CDR2: MDHEN, SYDVKM. The chain's CDR3 is CASSLYLGGGSYEQYF. DNA for the CDR3: TGTGCCAGCAGTTTATACCTCGGGGGGGGCAGCTACGAGCAGTACTTC.

This chain links TRBV28 with TRBJ1-2; 8 bases map to TRBD1. The CDR3 extends over 18 amino acids. J lost 4 bases, V lost 7 bases, and 20 bases had no gene match. Germline V CDR1 and CDR2: MDHEN, SYDVKM. In DNA form, the CDR3 reads TGTGCCAGCACCCGAAAACGAAACCTCAGGGGGCGAGGCTATGGCTACACCTTC. This codes for CASTRKRNLRGRGYGYTF.

The chain recombines TRBV7-9 with TRBJ2-1; TRBD1 aligns across 8 bases. The CDR3 spans 14 residues. CDR1 SEHNR and CDR2 FQNEAQ come from the germline V gene (reference sequence). V shed 5 bases and J 6 bases; nucleotides not matched to a gene: 6. In DNA form, the CDR3 reads TGTGCCAGCAGCCCGGGACAGGCCCCCAATGAGCAGTTCTTC. It codes for CASSPGQAPNEQFF.

The rearrangement uses TRBV6-5 and TRBJ2-1; 7 bases fit TRBD1. From germline, CDR1 is MNHEY and CDR2 SVGAGI. Trimming took 1 base from V and 2 from J; bases not matched to a gene: 5. This CDR3 is 16 amino acids long. In DNA form, the CDR3 reads TGTGCCAGCAGTTACTTGGGACAGAGGGCCTACAATGAGCAGTTCTTC. Amino acid sequence: CASSYLGQRAYNEQFF.

The CDR3 DNA reads as TGTGCCAGCAGTCCGATAAGGGACAGGGGCTCCTACGAGCAGTACTTC. Protein product: CASSPIRDRGSYEQYF. This chain joins TRBV28 and TRBJ2-7, with 10 bases that match TRBD1. This CDR3 is 16 amino acids long. Germline-derived CDR1 and CDR2 are MDHEN and SYDVKM. With V trimmed by 5 bases and J by 0 bases, 7 bases remained unmatched. Full variable domain (rest looked up from reference TRBV28 and TRBJ2-7): DVKVTQSSRYLVKRTGEKVFLECVQDMDHENMFWYRQDPGLGLRLIYFSYDVKMKEKGDIPEGYSVSREKKERFSLILESASTNQTSMYLCASSPIRDRGSYEQYFGPGTRLTVT.

CDR3 DNA sequence: TGTGCCAGCAGCGTACAGGGAGGGGCCACAGATACGCAGTATTTT. Translation: CASSVQGGATDTQYF. The chain uses TRBV6-4 and TRBJ2-3; the D gene is possibly TRBD2 (7 bases). With 6 bases removed from V and 2 bases from J, the gap between germline ends came to 15 bases. The CDR3 runs to 15 residues. Looked up from germline, CDR1 is MRHNA and CDR2 is SNTAGT.

Note on this clone: The sample holds other DNA sequences that translate to the same CDR3. The V and J genes are TRBV19 and TRBJ1-5, with D unresolved. The CDR3 sequence is 13 residues long. Trimming took 5 bases from V and 4 from J, leaving 9 bases between them. Germline V gives CDR1 LNHDA, CDR2 SQIVND (reference sequence). The CDR3 DNA reads as TGTGCCAGTAGTCCGACGGGAAATCAGCCCCAGCATTTT. Its protein is CASSPTGNQPQHF. Full variable domain (missing parts from reference TRBV19 and TRBJ1-5): DGGITQSPKYLFRKEGQNVTLSCEQNLNHDAMYWYRQDPGQGLRLIYYSQIVNDFQKGDIAEGYSVSREKKESFPLTVTSAQKNPTAFYLCASSPTGNQPQHFGDGTRLSIL.

This sequence joins TRBV30 and TRBJ1-5; D might be TRBD1 (5 bases). The V end was cut by 2 bases, the J end by 3 bases, with 14 bases between. The CDR3 loop spans 15 amino acids. CDR1 and CDR2 (germline): GTSNPN, SVGIG (reference sequence). CDR3 loop: CAWSMVGVNNQPQHF. CDR3 sequence (DNA): TGTGCCTGGAGTATGGTAGGGGTTAACAATCAGCCCCAGCATTTT.

This chain links TRBV6-1 with TRBJ2-3, with TRBD1 matching over 8 bases. After removal of 3 bases from V and 2 bases from J, the junction contained 19 bases not matched to a gene. From germline, CDR1 is MNHNS and CDR2 SASEGT. The CDR3 length is 20 residues. This chain's CDR3 is CASSDARNRDRRNPTDTQYF. The CDR3 DNA reads as TGTGCCAGCAGTGACGCTAGAAACCGGGACAGGAGGAATCCCACAGATACGCAGTATTTT.

This clone was detected many times. The V gene is TRBV6-1, the J gene TRBJ2-6, with 10 bases that match TRBD1. Germline V lookup: CDR1 MNHNS, CDR2 SASEGT. Trimming took 4 bases from V and 0 from J; bases not matched to a gene: 0. This CDR3 has 16 amino acids. DNA for the CDR3: TGTGCCAGCAGTGGGACAGGGGGCTCTGGGGCCAACGTCCTGACTTTC. This translates into CASSGTGGSGANVLTF.

This clone was picked up a small number of times. This rearrangement joins TRBV7-9 to TRBJ2-7; D is possibly TRBD2 (5 bases). Germline values: CDR1 SEHNR, CDR2 FQNEAQ (reference sequence). The CDR3 has 16 residues. V lost 3 bases and J 0 bases, leaving 15 bases between the germline ends. The CDR3 sequence: CASSFSAGFLSYEQYF. The DNA of the CDR3 is TGTGCCAGCAGCTTCTCGGCGGGTTTCCTCTCCTACGAGCAGTACTTC.

The rearrangement joins TRBV27 to TRBJ1-6; TRBD1 aligns across 7 bases. The V and J ends lost 1 base and 6 bases, in that order; junction bases with no gene match: 0. The germline CDR1 and CDR2 sequences are MNHEY and SMNVEV (reference sequence). The CDR3 sequence is 14 residues long. The chain's CDR3 is CASSLWDSNSPLHF. In DNA, the CDR3 is TGTGCCAGCAGTTTATGGGACAGTAATTCACCCCTCCACTTT.

The chain has TRBV30 and TRBJ2-3; D gene uncertain. Per the germline V gene, CDR1 is GTSNPN and CDR2 is SVGIG (reference sequence). This CDR3 region has 14 residues. Trimming shortened V by 4 bases and J by 8 bases, and 19 bases separated the two germline ends. CDR3 protein: CAWTLRSSPSTQYF. The CDR3 DNA follows: TGTGCCTGGACCCTCAGGTCAAGCCCATCTACGCAGTATTTT.

This clone has a handful of counts. This chain connects TRBV10-3 to TRBJ2-7; 11 positions match TRBD1. The germline V gene has CDR1 ENHRY and CDR2 SYGVKD. The CDR3 runs 15 residues. After removal of 8 bases from V and 0 bases from J, the junction contained 6 bases not matched to a gene. CDR3 residues: CAIGGTGGTSYEQYF. The DNA of the CDR3 is TGTGCCATCGGTGGGACAGGGGGTACCTCCTACGAGCAGTACTTC.

J is TRBJ2-1 and V is TRBV7-9, with no clear D. The CDR3 extends over 14 amino acids. V was trimmed by 0 bases and J by 3 bases, leaving 6 bases between them. Germline loops: CDR1 SEHNR, CDR2 FQNEAQ (reference sequence). This CDR3 is CASSLALVYNEQFF. Written as DNA, the CDR3 is TGTGCCAGCAGCTTAGCGCTAGTCTACAATGAGCAGTTCTTC.

The chain recombines TRBV5-6 with TRBJ1-2, with 8 bases identical to TRBD1. V lost 0 bases and J lost 7; bases outside the gene matches: 8. Germline values: CDR1 SGHDT, CDR2 YYEEEE. This CDR3 has 15 residues. The CDR3 loop is CASSLGYRGSGGYTF. CDR3 nucleotide sequence: TGTGCCAGCAGCTTGGGGTACAGGGGGTCGGGTGGCTACACCTTC. The full variable domain, in which reference TRBV5-6 and TRBJ1-2 provide the parts outside the CDR3, is DAGVTQSPTHLIKTRGQQVTLRCSPKSGHDTVSWYQQALGQGPQFIFQYYEEEERQRGNFPDRFSGHQFPNYSSELNVNALLLGDSALYLCASSLGYRGSGGYTFGSGTRLTVV.

The chain recombines TRBV27 with TRBJ2-1; maybe TRBD1 (6 bases). CDR1 MNHEY and CDR2 SMNVEV come from the germline V gene (reference sequence). The length of the CDR3 is 16 residues. Trimming removed 7 bases at V and 5 bases at J, with 21 bases between. In nucleotides, the CDR3 is TGTGCCAGCAAAACCCTCCAGGGGACCTACAACAATGAGCAGTTCTTC. Translating it yields CASKTLQGTYNNEQFF.

The V call is TRBV18, the J call TRBJ1-5; D ambiguous. Trimming stripped 3 bases from V and 5 bases from J, with 8 bases between. Germline V gene data show CDR1 as KGHSH and CDR2 as LQKENI. The CDR3 totals 13 residues. The CDR3 DNA reads TGTGCCAGCTCACCGGCCGAGGATCAGCCCCAGCATTTT. Its translation: CASSPAEDQPQHF.

The J gene is TRBJ1-2, the V gene TRBV6-4, with 8 bases lining up with TRBD1. This CDR3 is built from 13 residues. The ends lost 6 bases at V and 4 bases at J; junction bases unmatched: 4. The germline CDR1 and CDR2 sequences are MRHNA and SNTAGT. For the CDR3, the DNA is TGTGCCAGCAGCGCCGGGACAGGCTATGGCTACACCTTC. Protein product: CASSAGTGYGYTF.

This clone has only a few counts. V and J are TRBV25-1 and TRBJ1-2, with a weak D call TRBD1 (5 bases). The CDR3 runs 15 residues. Trimming took 3 bases from V and 7 from J, leaving 18 bases between them. Germline V gene sequence: CDR1 MGHDK, CDR2 SYGVNS. The CDR3 region is CASSERQFPYRGYTF. CDR3 in DNA: TGTGCCAGCAGTGAGAGACAGTTTCCCTACCGTGGCTACACCTTC.

The rearrangement uses TRBV19 and TRBJ2-3, with D maybe TRBD1 (5 bases). The CDR3 covers 16 residues. Germline lookup yields CDR1 LNHDA and CDR2 SQIVND (reference sequence). V was cut by 4 bases and J by 2 bases, with 16 bases left in between. This chain's CDR3 is CASSRGGRASTDTQYF. Written as DNA, the CDR3 is TGTGCCAGTAGTAGGGGCGGTCGAGCCTCCACAGATACGCAGTATTTT. Using reference TRBV19 and TRBJ2-3 for the parts outside the CDR3, the full variable domain is DGGITQSPKYLFRKEGQNVTLSCEQNLNHDAMYWYRQDPGQGLRLIYYSQIVNDFQKGDIAEGYSVSREKKESFPLTVTSAQKNPTAFYLCASSRGGRASTDTQYFGPGTRLTVL.

This chain connects TRBV15 to TRBJ1-2, with TRBD1 identical over 8 bases. This CDR3 has 15 residues. V gave up 4 bases and J gave up 8 bases; unmatched junction bases: 12. Germline CDR1 LNHNV, CDR2 YYDKDF (reference sequence). The chain's CDR3 is CATSTQGGRGRGYTF. CDR3 DNA sequence: TGTGCCACCAGCACCCAAGGGGGCAGGGGGCGCGGCTACACCTTC.

The chain has TRBV11-3 and TRBJ2-2; 7 nucleotides align to TRBD1. The V gene's germline CDR1 is SGHNT and CDR2 YENEEA. Losses at the gene ends were 3 bases for V and 0 bases for J; bases not matched to a gene: 4. This CDR3 comprises 16 residues. As DNA, the CDR3 is TGTGCCAGCAGCTTCCGGACAGGCGCGAACACCGGGGAGCTGTTTTTT. Its translation: CASSFRTGANTGELFF. Drawing the rest from reference TRBV11-3 and TRBJ2-2, the complete variable domain is EAGVVQSPRYKIIEKKQPVAFWCNPISGHNTLYWYLQNLGQGPELLIRYENEEAVDDSQLPKDRFSAERLKGVDSTLKIQPAELGDSAVYLCASSFRTGANTGELFFGEGSRLTVL.

This clone was detected only once. This rearrangement joins TRBV6-1 to TRBJ1-5; 10 bases are a match to TRBD1. Per germline, CDR1 MNHNS and CDR2 SASEGT. There are 14 residues in the CDR3. Trimming took 6 bases from V and 8 from J; bases not matched to a gene: 7. The CDR3 protein is CASRTGTGVEPQHF. In DNA, the CDR3 is TGTGCCAGCAGGACCGGGACAGGGGTTGAGCCCCAGCATTTT.

The chain couples TRBV6-1 to TRBJ1-4, with 8 positions matching TRBD1. After removal of 6 bases from V and 8 bases from J, the junction contained 8 bases not matched to a gene. The CDR3 has 14 amino acids. Germline V gene sequence: CDR1 MNHNS, CDR2 SASEGT. The CDR3 coding sequence is TGTGCCAGCAGGCAGGGGGCGGTAGGGGAAAAACTGTTTTTT. This encodes CASRQGAVGEKLFF.